The clone carrying this T cell receptor (beta chain) came up a few times. Its specificity is unknown. The entry originates in a study of T cells in pancreatic ductal adenocarcinoma. Whole-study findings and limits: Tumor samples had fewer productive templates and 7.5 to 9.5-fold fewer unique clonotypes than blood. This surgical cohort overrepresents the minority presenting with early-stage disease. Tumors hold more CD45RO+ effector T cells, which may bias toward lower diversity.

Sequencing used immunoSEQ multiplex PCR; TCRdb keeps in-frame clones, though not all of them. The data show about 17,000 clones, approximately 91% seen once. Surgery without prior neoadjuvant therapy was the treatment of the selected pancreatic ductal adenocarcinoma patients. V shed 5 bases, J shed 0 bases, and the junction held 5 bases outside the gene matches. This CDR3 is 15 amino acids long. Germline assignment: CDR1 SGHTA and CDR2 FQGNSA. V gene TRBV7-2 combines with J gene TRBJ1-2; 8 bases are shared with TRBD1. This TCR came from a human donor with pancreatic ductal adenocarcinoma. Sequencing was carried out using PBMCs. The CDR3 coding sequence is TGTGCCAGCAGCGGACAGGGAGGATCTAACTATGGCTACACCTTC. Translated: CASSGQGGSNYGYTF.